These T cell receptor beta chains were read from a single sample in a study of CD8 T cells in Susac syndrome. TCRdb redid the calling of the immunoSEQ multiplex PCR reads with MiXCR, one entry per CDR3 protein. The sample has some 100,000 distinct CDR3 sequences; 96% are singletons. Sequencing was done on a sample of CD4+ T cells from PBMCs. These receptors all stem from a human donor in good health. Each CDR3 is given with its conserved first and last residue. D genes are given only for firm matches. Clone sizes are given selectively: once, few, many, or a class where the clone is expanded.

cdr3_aa | cdr3_nt | j_call | clone_size | d_call | v_call
CASSTRGQKNTEAFF | TGTGCCAGCAGCACTCGCGGACAGAAGAACACTGAAGCTTTCTTT | TRBJ1-1 | once | NA | TRBV7-8
CASSPAGTGNTEAFF | TGTGCCAGCTCACCTGCCGGGACAGGGAACACTGAAGCTTTCTTT | TRBJ1-1 | few | TRBD1 | TRBV18
CASGKDRGHREQYF | TGTGCCAGCGGAAAGGACAGGGGGCATCGCGAGCAGTACTTC | TRBJ2-7 | NA | TRBD1 | TRBV28
CASSSAGAPTNEKLFF | TGTGCCAGCAGTTCTGCGGGGGCCCCAACTAATGAAAAACTGTTTTTT | TRBJ1-4 | NA | NA | TRBV12-3/TRBV12-4
CSASLQESTQYF | TGCAGTGCTAGCCTCCAGGAAAGTACGCAGTATTTT | TRBJ2-3 | NA | NA | TRBV20-1
CASSTRYNQPQHF | TGTGCCAGTAGTACCAGGTACAATCAGCCCCAGCATTTT | TRBJ1-5 | NA | NA | TRBV19
CASSPFHEVNTEAFF | TGTGCCAGCTCACCATTTCATGAAGTGAACACTGAAGCTTTCTTT | TRBJ1-1 | NA | NA | TRBV18
CASSQSPSSGDEQFF | TGTGCCAGCAGCCAAAGCCCCTCTAGCGGGGATGAGCAGTTCTTC | TRBJ2-1 | NA | TRBD2 | TRBV3-1
CASSFLEGSYNEQFF | TGTGCCAGCAGCTTTCTGGAGGGATCCTACAATGAGCAGTTCTTC | TRBJ2-1 | NA | NA | TRBV7-9
CASSLGRGQGNGYTF | TGTGCCAGCAGCTTAGGACGGGGGCAGGGCAATGGCTACACCTTC | TRBJ1-2 | NA | NA | TRBV7-2
CATSRELEAFF | TGTGCCACCAGCAGAGAACTTGAAGCTTTCTTT | TRBJ1-1 | NA | NA | TRBV15
CASSQRTSNEKLFF | TGTGCCAGTAGTCAGAGGACGTCTAATGAAAAACTGTTTTTT | TRBJ1-4 | NA | NA | TRBV19
CASSLYADTQYF | TGTGCCAGCAGTTTATACGCAGATACGCAGTATTTT | TRBJ2-3 | NA | NA | TRBV28
CASSLERPPQYF | TGTGCCAGCAGCTTGGAACGACCTCCGCAGTATTTT | TRBJ2-3 | NA | NA | TRBV5-4
CSVDGLAVRSYNEQFF | TGCAGCGTTGATGGCCTTGCGGTACGCTCCTACAATGAGCAGTTCTTC | TRBJ2-1 | NA | NA | TRBV29-1
CAWSGATGYNSPLHF | TGTGCCTGGAGTGGGGCAACAGGGTATAATTCACCCCTCCACTTT | TRBJ1-6 | NA | NA | TRBV30
CAGHQGRNTEAFF | TGTGCCGGACATCAGGGTCGGAACACTGAAGCTTTCTTT | TRBJ1-1 | NA | NA | TRBV2
CASSQAGIYEQYF | TGTGCCAGCAGCCAGGCAGGGATCTACGAGCAGTACTTC | TRBJ2-7 | NA | NA | TRBV3-1
CASGLTSYEQYF | TGCGCCAGCGGACTTACCTCCTACGAGCAGTACTTC | TRBJ2-7 | NA | NA | TRBV5-1
CSARDSSTGRWYF | TGCAGTGCTAGAGATTCTTCCACTGGGCGTTGGTACTTC | TRBJ2-7 | NA | NA | TRBV20-1
CASSYRGLEQFF | TGTGCCAGCAGTTACCGTGGCCTTGAGCAGTTCTTC | TRBJ2-1 | NA | NA | TRBV6-2/TRBV6-3
CATSRGAGGRAEAFF | TGTGCCACCAGCAGAGGGGCAGGGGGCAGGGCTGAAGCTTTCTTT | TRBJ1-1 | NA | TRBD1 | TRBV15
CSVGETVGGSQHF | TGCAGCGTCGGAGAGACGGTTGGGGGGTCCCAGCATTTT | TRBJ1-5 | NA | NA | TRBV29-1
CASSQLGLAGETQYF | TGCGCCAGCAGCCAACTGGGACTAGCGGGAGAGACCCAGTACTTC | TRBJ2-5 | NA | TRBD2 | TRBV4-1
CASTWGPYTQYF | TGTGCCAGCACTTGGGGGCCTTATACGCAGTATTTT | TRBJ2-3 | NA | NA | TRBV12-3/TRBV12-4
CASSTGSGQRPEQYF | TGTGCCAGTAGTACAGGTTCGGGACAGCGACCCGAGCAGTACTTC | TRBJ2-7 | NA | TRBD1 | TRBV19
CSVERTLADTQYF | TGCAGCGTTGAACGAACACTGGCAGATACGCAGTATTTT | TRBJ2-3 | NA | NA | TRBV29-1
CASSWDRGNEKLFF | TGTGCCAGCAGTTGGGACAGGGGGAATGAAAAACTGTTTTTT | TRBJ1-4 | NA | TRBD1 | TRBV2
CASSPDRAPGNTIYF | TGTGCCAGCAGCCCAGACAGGGCCCCTGGAAACACCATATATTTT | TRBJ1-3 | NA | TRBD1 | TRBV6-5
CASSKKGASGNTEAFF | TGTGCCAGCAGCAAAAAGGGGGCATCGGGGAACACTGAAGCTTTCTTT | TRBJ1-1 | NA | TRBD1 | TRBV6-2/TRBV6-3
CAISLSSYEQYF | TGTGCCATCAGCCTTAGCTCCTACGAGCAGTACTTC | TRBJ2-7 | NA | NA | TRBV10-3
CATSRGLAGGSDTQYF | TGTGCCACCAGCCGAGGACTAGCGGGGGGCTCAGATACGCAGTATTTT | TRBJ2-3 | NA | TRBD2 | TRBV24-1
CASSQANGYSYEQYF | TGCGCCAGCAGCCAAGCTAATGGTTACTCCTACGAGCAGTACTTC | TRBJ2-7 | NA | NA | TRBV4-1
CASSALIREQYF | TGTGCCAGCAGTGCCCTCATACGCGAGCAGTACTTC | TRBJ2-7 | NA | NA | TRBV12-3/TRBV12-4
CATSRDKASGRGNEQFF | TGTGCCACCAGCAGAGATAAGGCTAGCGGGAGAGGAAATGAGCAGTTCTTC | TRBJ2-1 | NA | TRBD2 | TRBV15
CATSDFPLVFYEQYF | TGTGCCACCAGTGATTTTCCTCTAGTCTTCTACGAGCAGTACTTC | TRBJ2-7 | once | NA | TRBV24-1
CASSTLGNEQFF | TGTGCCAGCAGCACTCTAGGCAATGAGCAGTTCTTC | TRBJ2-1 | NA | NA | TRBV3-1
CATSRSAGSGELFF | TGTGCCACCTCAAGGTCTGCGGGGTCCGGGGAGCTGTTTTTT | TRBJ2-2 | NA | NA | TRBV24-1
CASSPPRVCTYEQYF | TGTGCCAGCAGTCCCCCTCGGGTGTGCACCTACGAGCAGTACTTC | TRBJ2-7 | NA | NA | TRBV27
CASSRGLPETQYF | TGTGCCAGCAGCCGGGGACTACCGGAGACCCAGTACTTC | TRBJ2-5 | NA | TRBD2 | TRBV14
CASSLSWVNPSEQYF | TGTGCCAGCAGCTTAAGTTGGGTCAACCCCTCCGAGCAGTACTTC | TRBJ2-7 | NA | NA | TRBV7-8
CASSFGEWTSGNYEQYF | TGTGCCAGCAGTTTCGGGGAGTGGACTAGCGGGAACTACGAGCAGTACTTC | TRBJ2-7 | NA | TRBD2 | TRBV12-3/TRBV12-4
CASSHYRDPDTQYF | TGCGCCAGCAGTCACTACAGGGACCCAGATACGCAGTATTTT | TRBJ2-3 | once | NA | TRBV23-1
CASSFGRPGHQTNTGELFF | TGTGCCAGCAGCTTCGGTCGACCGGGACACCAAACGAACACCGGGGAGCTGTTTTTT | TRBJ2-2 | NA | NA | TRBV5-4
CSARGTRTPAFSGELFF | TGCAGTGCTAGAGGGACCAGGACCCCGGCATTTTCCGGGGAGCTGTTTTTT | TRBJ2-2 | NA | NA | TRBV20-1
CAWSGVAYTGELFF | TGTGCCTGGAGTGGGGTGGCCTACACCGGGGAGCTGTTTTTT | TRBJ2-2 | once | NA | TRBV30
CASSTSDGGRYGYTF | TGTGCCAGCAGCACTAGCGACGGGGGACGGTATGGCTACACCTTC | TRBJ1-2 | NA | NA | TRBV7-9
CASSLASSRAYEQYF | TGTGCCAGCAGCTTGGCCTCGAGTAGGGCCTACGAGCAGTACTTC | TRBJ2-7 | NA | NA | TRBV5-6
CASSVMGDASEQYF | TGTGCCAGCAGTGTTATGGGGGACGCTTCCGAGCAGTACTTC | TRBJ2-7 | NA | NA | TRBV9
CASSPSGNTDQPQHF | TGCGCCAGCAGCCCTTCTGGGAATACCGATCAGCCCCAGCATTTT | TRBJ1-5 | NA | NA | TRBV5-1